This TCR beta chain was identified during a study of shared T cell receptors in the human thymus. The CDR3 contains 14 residues. With V trimmed by 4 bases and J by 8 bases, 7 bases remained unmatched. CDR1 is SGHDN, CDR2 FVKESK, per germline. TCRdb's copy holds only in-frame clones and misses some; the assay was immunoSEQ multiplex PCR. The sample yields 550,000 to 800,000 clones, roughly 85% seen once. Another study also made use of these data, one on human thymus T cells.

The chain employs TRBV14 and TRBJ1-2, with TRBD1 identical over 10 bases. Sequencing was carried out using thymocytes. The source is a girl under three years old with a congenital heart defect. CDR3 coding DNA: TGTGCCAGCAGCCTCTGGGACAGGGGACAAGGCTACACCTTC. This gives the protein CASSLWDRGQGYTF.